Below are 5 T cell receptor beta chains sequenced from a single sample in a study of molecular identifiers for immune sequencing clone quantification. One entry per CDR3 protein results from TCRdb running MiXCR on the PCR reads. Found here are approximately 630,000 distinct CDR3 sequences, roughly 27% of them singletons; the top ten hold about 0.84%. Sequencing input: naive CD8+ T cells from blood, with Jurkat cell RNA spiked in. The subset is: FACS-sorted CD8+CD4-CCR7+CD45RA+ naive T cells. These receptors came from a human donor in good health. Some libraries in this study had Jurkat cell RNA spiked in.

This clonotype occurred a few times. Given the absence of the conserved phenylalanine or tryptophan at the CDR3 end, a read error is likely. The chain has TRBV4-3 and TRBJ1-1; perhaps TRBD1 as D (6 bases). Germline V CDR1 and CDR2: LGHNA, YSLEER. The CDR3 runs 16 residues. V was clipped by 0 bases and J by 5 bases, with 16 bases between them. The CDR3 bases are TGCGCCAGCAGCCAAGATTTAGTTACAGGGAGGACTGAAGCTTTCCTT. Amino acid sequence: CASSQDLVTGRTEAFL.

Ten or more counts support this clonotype. The chain couples TRBV6-5 to TRBJ2-2, with D unresolved. Trimming stripped 0 bases from V and 2 bases from J, with 7 bases between. The length of the CDR3 is 15 residues. CDR1 and CDR2 (germline): MNHEY, SVGAGI. CDR3 sequence (DNA): TGTGCCAGCAGTTACTCGGGGTTCAACACCGGGGAGCTGTTTTTT. Translation: CASSYSGFNTGELFF.

Points on this clonotype: It may be a read error: a sequence one base away is much more abundant. The V gene is TRBV4-1, the J gene TRBJ2-1; D is unresolved. Trimming shortened V by 0 bases and J by 12 bases, and 12 bases separated the two germline ends. Germline V gene lookup returns CDR1 MGHRA and CDR2 YSYEKL. The CDR3 consists of 13 residues. DNA for the CDR3: TGCGCCAGCAGCCAAGACGGCGCGGCTGGGCAGTTCTTC. It yields the protein CASSQDGAAGQFF.

The chain employs TRBV13 and TRBJ1-2; TRBD1 matches at 9 bases. Losses at the gene ends were 5 bases for V and 8 bases for J; bases not matched to a gene: 12. Germline V gene sequence: CDR1 PRHDT, CDR2 FYEKMQ (reference sequence). The CDR3 contains 15 residues. Here the CDR3 DNA reads TGTGCCAGCAGCCAGGGACAGGGTCAGTCGGACGGCTACACCTTC. Its translation: CASSQGQGQSDGYTF.

This clonotype occurred many times. V gene TRBV11-2 combines with J gene TRBJ2-3, with a weak D call TRBD2 (6 bases). There are 19 residues in the CDR3. V was clipped by 0 bases and J by 6 bases, with 25 bases between them. Germline V gives CDR1 SGHAT, CDR2 FQNNGV. The CDR3: CASSLDPAELAEQVDTQYF. In DNA, the CDR3 is TGTGCCAGCAGCTTAGATCCCGCCGAATTAGCGGAACAGGTCGATACGCAGTATTTT.